These T cell receptor beta chains were read from a single sample in a study of cytomegalovirus exposure and HLA in healthy donors. This table comes from immunoSEQ multiplex PCR, and its TCRdb copy is limited to in-frame clones, with some not included. Found here are 120,000 to 150,000 clones, 73% of them singletons; the top ten hold roughly an eighth. Sequences were obtained from PBMCs. Every receptor here comes from a human donor in good health. Each CDR3 is given with its conserved first and last residue. D genes are given only for firm matches. Expanded clones are given a class, and other clones once, few, many or no size at all.

size: -; J: TRBJ1-2; V: TRBV28; D: -; DNA: TGTGCCAGCAGTTTTCCAATACCTCAGGGGAATGGCTACACCTTC; CDR3: CASSFPIPQGNGYTF
size: few; J: TRBJ2-2; V: TRBV2; D: TRBD2; DNA: TGTGCCAGCAGCGGACTAGCGACCGGGGAGCTGTTTTTT; CDR3: CASSGLATGELFF
size: -; J: TRBJ2-4; V: TRBV9; D: -; DNA: TGTGCCAGCAGCGTAGGACAATCGAAAAACATTCAGTACTTC; CDR3: CASSVGQSKNIQYF
size: -; J: TRBJ2-4; V: TRBV4-1; D: -; DNA: TGCGCCAGCAGCCAAGAAACGATGGTGCGGCCGGACATTCAGTACTTC; CDR3: CASSQETMVRPDIQYF
size: -; J: TRBJ2-2; V: TRBV4-2; D: TRBD2; DNA: TGTGCCAGCAGCAGACTAGCGGGAGGTACCGGGGAGCTGTTTTTT; CDR3: CASSRLAGGTGELFF
size: -; J: TRBJ2-2; V: TRBV30; D: TRBD2; DNA: TGTGCCTGCCTTAGACTAGCGGGAGGTAGCGGGGAGCTGTTTTTT; CDR3: CACLRLAGGSGELFF
size: -; J: TRBJ1-5; V: TRBV6-1; D: -; DNA: TGTGCCAGCAGTGAACTAAGAGACTTTTATAGCAATCAGCCCCAGCATTTT; CDR3: CASSELRDFYSNQPQHF
size: -; J: TRBJ1-2; V: TRBV5-1; D: -; DNA: TGCGCCAGCAGCTTGGACGGTTCCTCCTATGGCTACACCTTC; CDR3: CASSLDGSSYGYTF
size: -; J: TRBJ2-7; V: TRBV9; D: TRBD2; DNA: TGTGCCAGCAGCGCTGGGACTAGCGGGGCCTACGAGCAGTACTTC; CDR3: CASSAGTSGAYEQYF
size: -; J: TRBJ1-6; V: TRBV6-1; D: -; DNA: TGTGCCAGCAGTGGAGGGGGAGCCGGAGTTCCCCTCCACTTT; CDR3: CASSGGGAGVPLHF
size: -; J: TRBJ2-1; V: TRBV18; D: TRBD2; DNA: TGTGCCAGCTCACCATCGACTAGCGATGAGCAGTTCTTC; CDR3: CASSPSTSDEQFF
size: -; J: TRBJ1-5; V: TRBV2; D: -; DNA: TGTGCCAGCAGTGAAGACGGCGGGGGTGGTCCCCAGCATTTT; CDR3: CASSEDGGGGPQHF
size: -; J: TRBJ1-4; V: TRBV19; D: -; DNA: TGTGCCAGTAGTACAGTGATCTTAGACCCCAAGAGGAGTGAAAAACTGTTTTTT; CDR3: CASSTVILDPKRSEKLFF
size: -; J: TRBJ2-7; V: TRBV4-1; D: TRBD1; DNA: TGCGCCAGCAGCCAAGGGACAGGGATCTACGAGCAGTACTTC; CDR3: CASSQGTGIYEQYF
size: -; J: TRBJ2-1; V: TRBV28; D: TRBD2; DNA: TGTGCCAGCAGTTGGTTGGGGCGGGAGTCCTACAATGAGCAGTTCTTC; CDR3: CASSWLGRESYNEQFF
size: -; J: TRBJ2-1; V: TRBV30; D: TRBD2; DNA: TGTGCCTGGGGGGGGTGGACTAGCGGGAAATCGGACAATGAGCAGTTCTTC; CDR3: CAWGGWTSGKSDNEQFF
size: -; J: TRBJ2-7; V: TRBV6-1; D: -; DNA: TGTGCCAGCCGTCCTTGGACAGTGAGCTCCTACGAGCAGTACTTC; CDR3: CASRPWTVSSYEQYF
size: -; J: TRBJ1-2; V: TRBV12-2; D: -; DNA: TGTGCAAGTCGCCCTCGGACAGCACCTCCTAACTATGGCTACACCTTC; CDR3: CASRPRTAPPNYGYTF
size: -; J: TRBJ1-1; V: TRBV6-1; D: -; DNA: TGTGCCTGCTTCAGTTTATGGTCTGAAGCTTTCTTT; CDR3: CACFSLWSEAFF
size: -; J: TRBJ1-2; V: TRBV2; D: TRBD1; DNA: TGTGCCAGCATCCTAGACAGGGGAGATGGCTACACCTTC; CDR3: CASILDRGDGYTF
size: few; J: TRBJ2-7; V: TRBV6-1; D: -; DNA: TGTGCCAGCAGTGAAGCGGACTCCTACGAGCAGTACTTC; CDR3: CASSEADSYEQYF
size: -; J: TRBJ1-1; V: TRBV5-1; D: -; DNA: TGCGCCAGCAGCTCGGGTCCGCCCGGGTTTGCTGAAGCTTTCTTT; CDR3: CASSSGPPGFAEAFF
size: -; J: TRBJ2-1; V: TRBV19; D: TRBD2; DNA: TGTGCCAGTACCCCCGCGGCGGGAGGCCTCTACAATGAGCAGTTCTTC; CDR3: CASTPAAGGLYNEQFF
size: -; J: TRBJ1-4; V: TRBV7-9; D: -; DNA: TGTTCCAGCACCCTAACCCCGCAGGCCCCAAATGAAAAACTGTTTTTT; CDR3: CSSTLTPQAPNEKLFF
size: once; J: TRBJ1-2; V: TRBV5-4; D: TRBD1; DNA: TGTGCCAGCAGCTATAATTCAGGGGGAGCACACTATGGCTACACCTTC; CDR3: CASSYNSGGAHYGYTF
size: few; J: TRBJ2-1; V: TRBV13; D: TRBD2; DNA: TGTGCCAGCAGCGCACTCGGGGGGGCGTCCTACAATGAGCAGTTCTTC; CDR3: CASSALGGASYNEQFF
size: -; J: TRBJ2-2; V: TRBV11-3; D: TRBD2; DNA: TGTGCCAGCAGCTTAGAGTCTTTCCTAGCGGGAGTTATCGGGGAGCTGTTTTTT; CDR3: CASSLESFLAGVIGELFF
size: -; J: TRBJ2-2; V: TRBV7-9; D: -; DNA: TGTGCCAGCAGCTTAGATGCGGGCACCGGGGAGCTGTTTTTT; CDR3: CASSLDAGTGELFF
size: -; J: TRBJ2-7; V: TRBV10-2; D: TRBD1; DNA: TGCGCCAGCAGTGAGTCTGACAGGGGAGCGCGCCGGCAGTACTTC; CDR3: CASSESDRGARRQYF
size: -; J: TRBJ1-2; V: TRBV5-5; D: -; DNA: TGTGCCAGCAGCTTGGGGGCCAGGGCTAACTATGGCTACACCTTC; CDR3: CASSLGARANYGYTF
size: -; J: TRBJ2-1; V: TRBV7-9; D: TRBD2; DNA: TGTGCCAGCAGCTATCTAGCGGGAATTCGGGTGGAGCAGTTCTTC; CDR3: CASSYLAGIRVEQFF
size: once; J: TRBJ2-7; V: TRBV6-1; D: TRBD2; DNA: TGTGCCAGCAGTGGGTGGCAGTTTCGGGGAGGGGACCTCGAGCAGTACTTC; CDR3: CASSGWQFRGGDLEQYF
size: few; J: TRBJ2-7; V: TRBV6-5; D: -; DNA: TGTGCCAGCGGTACCTACGAGCAGTACTTC; CDR3: CASGTYEQYF
size: -; J: TRBJ2-7; V: TRBV25-1; D: -; DNA: TGTGCCAGCAATACTTGGGACAACGAGCAGTACTTC; CDR3: CASNTWDNEQYF
size: -; J: TRBJ2-3; V: TRBV9; D: -; DNA: TGTGCCAGCAGCGTAGCCCCCCGGGGGTTGGCAGCAGATACGCAGTATTTT; CDR3: CASSVAPRGLAADTQYF
size: -; J: TRBJ1-1; V: TRBV4-2; D: -; DNA: TGTGCCAGCAGCCGCCAGCAACAGGCCAGTGGCACTGAAGCTTTCTTT; CDR3: CASSRQQQASGTEAFF
size: few; J: TRBJ2-5; V: TRBV6-5; D: TRBD1; DNA: TGTGCCAGCAGTTTTACAGGGGGTGAAGAGACCCAGTACTTC; CDR3: CASSFTGGEETQYF
size: once; J: TRBJ2-7; V: TRBV19; D: TRBD2; DNA: TGTGCCAGTAGTATAGCGGCGGGAGTGTCCTACGAGCAGTACTTC; CDR3: CASSIAAGVSYEQYF
size: -; J: TRBJ1-2; V: TRBV6-6; D: TRBD1; DNA: TGTGCCAGCAGTGACCGGACAGGGGCTGGCTACACCTTC; CDR3: CASSDRTGAGYTF
size: -; J: TRBJ1-2; V: TRBV28; D: TRBD1; DNA: TGTGCCAGCAGTTCCGGGACAGCGAACTATGGCTACACCTTC; CDR3: CASSSGTANYGYTF
size: -; J: TRBJ2-2; V: TRBV29-1; D: -; DNA: TGCAGCGTTTTATCCGCGAACACCGGGGAGCTGTTTTTT; CDR3: CSVLSANTGELFF